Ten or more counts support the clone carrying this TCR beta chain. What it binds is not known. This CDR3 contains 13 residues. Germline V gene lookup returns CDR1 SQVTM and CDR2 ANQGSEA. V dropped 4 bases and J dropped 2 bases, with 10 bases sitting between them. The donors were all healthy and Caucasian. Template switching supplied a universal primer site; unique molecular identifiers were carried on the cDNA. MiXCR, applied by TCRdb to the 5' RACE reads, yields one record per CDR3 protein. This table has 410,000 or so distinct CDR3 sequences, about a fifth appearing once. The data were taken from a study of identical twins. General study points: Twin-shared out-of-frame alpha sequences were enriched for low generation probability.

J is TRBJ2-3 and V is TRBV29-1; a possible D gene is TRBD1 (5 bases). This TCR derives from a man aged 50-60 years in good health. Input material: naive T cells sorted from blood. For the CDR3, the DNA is TGCAGCGTTGGAGACAGAATCACAGATACGCAGTATTTT. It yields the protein CSVGDRITDTQYF.